The 26 T cell receptor beta chains listed next were all sequenced from one sample in a study of CD8 T cells in cerebrospinal fluid in Alzheimer's disease. From the 10x single-cell sequencing reads, TCRdb lists one entry per CDR3 protein and no DNA. Here the sample table reports over a thousand distinct CDR3 sequences. The specimen was cerebrospinal fluid. These TCRs come from a human donor with Alzheimer's disease.

This clonotype is called medium-sized based on its frequency. This rearrangement joins TRBV7-2 to TRBJ1-6; TCRdb proposes TRBD1, but this gene call is untestable without DNA. The CDR3 is 17 residues long. The germline gives CDR1 SGHTA, CDR2 FQGNSA. The CDR3 loop is CASSLAPAGTGGRTLHF.

This clonotype is labeled large based on frequency. This chain uses TRBV7-8 with TRBJ1-1. Germline values: CDR1 SGHVS, CDR2 FQNEAQ. The CDR3 contains 11 residues. The CDR3 here is CASLKGTEAFF.

Its frequency marks this clonotype as large. J is TRBJ1-5 and V is TRBV6-2 or TRBV6-3. Germline CDR1 and CDR2: MNHEY and SVGEGT. CDR3 length: 14 residues. CDR3 sequence reads: CASSYSVDGRTQHF.

This clonotype counts as medium-sized (0.01 to 0.1%) by frequency. This CDR3 is CATSERGLLGATQYF. V is TRBV24-1 and J is TRBJ2-3; TCRdb selects TRBD1, and the lack of DNA leaves this call unchecked. The CDR3 covers 15 residues. Germline V gene data show CDR1 as KGHDR and CDR2 as SFDVKD.

This clonotype registers medium-sized (0.01 to 0.1%) by frequency. The chain has TRBV13 and TRBJ2-6; the D call from TCRdb, TRBD1, cannot be confirmed without DNA. The CDR3 runs to 18 residues. CDR1 and CDR2 from the germline V gene are PRHDT and FYEKMQ (reference sequence). CDR3: CASSIETGGSSGANVLTF.

The gene calls are TRBV20-1 and TRBJ1-3; checking the TCRdb D call of TRBD1 is not possible without DNA. This CDR3 is built from 19 residues. Germline loops: CDR1 DFQATT, CDR2 SNEGSKA (reference sequence). CDR3: CSARDSGSHLGGAGDTIYF.

This clonotype is large (0.1 to 1%) by frequency. The gene calls are TRBV5-5 and TRBJ2-5; TCRdb lists TRBD2, though no DNA is available to test this call. The CDR3 contains 17 residues. From germline, CDR1 is SGHKS and CDR2 YYEKEE (reference sequence). CDR3 sequence: CASSFGLAGATQETQYF.

Judged by frequency, this clonotype is medium-sized. The rearrangement joins TRBV6-1 to TRBJ1-3; TCRdb names TRBD1, which stays unverified in the absence of DNA. Germline V CDR1 and CDR2: MNHNS, SASEGT. The CDR3 extends over 14 amino acids. This CDR3 is CASSGGHIRNTIYF.

This clonotype shows up as medium-sized (0.01 to 0.1%) by frequency. The chain employs TRBV12-3 or TRBV12-4 and TRBJ1-5; TCRdb picks TRBD1, but there is no DNA to check that call. The CDR3 length is 13 residues. The CDR3 protein is CASGLQGFQPQHF.

This clonotype is medium-sized by frequency. The V call is TRBV20-1, the J call TRBJ2-7; TCRdb lists TRBD1, though no DNA is available to test this call. The CDR3 has 12 residues. CDR1 is DFQATT, CDR2 SNEGSKA, per germline (reference sequence). CDR3 amino acids: CSAGGRGGEQYF.

Its frequency marks this clonotype as medium-sized. V gene TRBV4-3 combines with J gene TRBJ2-3. Looked up from germline, CDR1 is LGHNA and CDR2 is YSLEER. This CDR3 has 14 amino acids. The CDR3 protein is CASSQDRRHDTQYF.

This clonotype is deemed large by its frequency. The genes are TRBV11-1 and TRBJ1-1; the TRBD1 assignment by TCRdb is unverifiable without DNA. This CDR3 is 15 amino acids long. Germline V CDR1 and CDR2: SGHAT, FQDESV (reference sequence). CDR3 sequence reads: CASSLPRRPETEAFF. Filled out from reference TRBV11-1 and TRBJ1-1, the complete variable domain reads EAEVAQSPRYKITEKSQAVAFWCDPISGHATLYWYRQILGQGPELLVQFQDESVVDDSQLPKDRFSAERLKGVDSTLKIQPAELGDSAMYLCASSLPRRPETEAFFGQGTRLTVV.

Judged by frequency, this clonotype is medium-sized. The J gene is TRBJ2-7, the V gene TRBV12-3 or TRBV12-4; the TCRdb call, TRBD1, lacks DNA for checking. The CDR3 has 14 residues. The CDR3 reads CASSLAGHTGEQYF.

By frequency, this clonotype registers medium-sized. This chain links TRBV6-6 with TRBJ2-4; TCRdb lists TRBD2, though no DNA is available to test this call. The CDR3 covers 14 residues. Germline loops: CDR1 MNHNY, CDR2 SVGAGI (reference sequence). The CDR3 spells CASSPAPDRNIQYF.

Considering frequency, this clonotype is medium-sized. V and J are TRBV5-4 and TRBJ2-5. Germline CDR1 and CDR2: SGHNT and YYREEE (reference sequence). The CDR3 runs 13 residues. The CDR3: CASSGQTQETQYF. The entire variable domain, with the rest obtained from reference TRBV5-4 and TRBJ2-5, is as follows: ETGVTQSPTHLIKTRGQQVTLRCSSQSGHNTVSWYQQALGQGPQFIFQYYREEENGRGNFPPRFSGLQFPNYSSELNVNALELDDSALYLCASSGQTQETQYFGPGTRLLVL.

This clonotype is labeled medium-sized (0.01 to 0.1%) based on frequency. This chain connects TRBV27 to TRBJ2-1; TCRdb outputs TRBD1, but without DNA this stays unchecked. The CDR3 is 17 amino acids. The germline gives CDR1 MNHEY, CDR2 SMNVEV (reference sequence). The CDR3 region is CASTPSVGEYSYNEQFF.

This clonotype is medium-sized by frequency. This chain links TRBV12-3 or TRBV12-4 with TRBJ1-6; the D call from TCRdb, TRBD1, cannot be confirmed without DNA. The CDR3 runs 15 residues. CDR3: CASSSQGAGNSPLHF.

This clonotype is identified as medium-sized from frequency. The V call is TRBV7-9, the J call TRBJ1-5; TCRdb's D call, TRBD1, is unchecked because there is no DNA. CDR3 length: 13 residues. CDR1 is SEHNR and CDR2 is FQNEAQ in the germline V gene (reference sequence). CDR3 loop: CASSPGGNQPQHF.

The J gene is TRBJ2-1, the V gene TRBV9; TCRdb calls TRBD1, which cannot be checked without DNA. The CDR3 covers 14 residues. The germline CDR1 and CDR2 sequences are SGDLS and YYNGEE. The CDR3 is CASSVGQASHEQFF.

This clonotype is classed as large (0.1 to 1%) by frequency. This chain's CDR3 is CASSPRTLSTGELFF. The chain uses TRBV11-1 and TRBJ2-2; the TCRdb call, TRBD1, lacks DNA for checking. Germline loops: CDR1 SGHAT, CDR2 FQDESV (reference sequence). The CDR3 totals 15 residues.

Measured by frequency, this clonotype is large. The CDR3: CASSLGLLGLNEQFF. The chain couples TRBV5-1 to TRBJ2-1; with no DNA, the TCRdb D assignment of TRBD2 cannot be verified. The CDR3 totals 15 residues. The germline gives CDR1 SGHRS, CDR2 YFSETQ.

This clonotype ranks as large in terms of frequency. The chain carries TRBV7-8 and TRBJ2-1; checking the TCRdb D call of TRBD2 is not possible without DNA. The CDR3 totals 15 residues. Per germline, CDR1 SGHVS and CDR2 FQNEAQ. The CDR3 loop is CASSPSAGGLNEQFF.

This clonotype is large (0.1 to 1%) by frequency. The rearrangement uses TRBV14 and TRBJ2-1; the TCRdb D gene call, TRBD2, has no DNA to confirm it. CDR1 and CDR2 (germline): SGHDN, FVKESK. The CDR3 is 15 residues long. CDR3: CASSLRPRGRDEQFF.

In terms of frequency, this clonotype is large. The chain couples TRBV7-2 to TRBJ2-1; the D gene TCRdb calls, TRBD2, cannot be checked with no DNA. Germline CDR1 is SGHTA and CDR2 is FQGNSA. The CDR3 covers 11 residues. The CDR3 sequence: CASTSGGEQFF.

This clonotype is called medium-sized (0.01 to 0.1%) based on its frequency. This CDR3 reads CASSVGRWGGGYTF. The V and J genes are TRBV9 and TRBJ1-2; TCRdb picks TRBD1, but there is no DNA to check that call. This CDR3 comprises 14 residues. The germline V gene encodes CDR1 SGDLS and CDR2 YYNGEE.

By frequency, this clonotype is large. The chain recombines TRBV4-1 with TRBJ1-5; TCRdb selects TRBD1, and the lack of DNA leaves this call unchecked. CDR1 MGHRA and CDR2 YSYEKL come from the germline V gene. CDR3 length equals 15 residues. CDR3 sequence reads: CASSQVWGASQPQHF.